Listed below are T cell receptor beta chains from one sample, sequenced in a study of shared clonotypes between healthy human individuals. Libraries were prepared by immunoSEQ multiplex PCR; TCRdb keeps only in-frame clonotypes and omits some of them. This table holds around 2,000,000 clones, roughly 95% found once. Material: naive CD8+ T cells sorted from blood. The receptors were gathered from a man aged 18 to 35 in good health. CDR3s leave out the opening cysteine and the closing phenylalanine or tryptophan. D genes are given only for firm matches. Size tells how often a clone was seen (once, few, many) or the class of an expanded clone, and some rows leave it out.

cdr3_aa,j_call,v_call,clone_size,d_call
AGPIRDRGRPAYYGYT,TRBJ1-2,TRBV9,.,TRBD1
ASSLYAGETQY,TRBJ2-5,TRBV27,.,.
ASSLGRTYEQY,TRBJ2-7,TRBV27,.,.
ASSPDAGWAQETQY,TRBJ2-5,TRBV7-9,.,.
ASSPLEGEYEQY,TRBJ2-7,TRBV2,.,.
ASSGVRGSIATNEKLF,TRBJ1-4,TRBV2,.,.
ASSLYLRTEAF,TRBJ1-1,TRBV27,.,.
ASSLEPGAGGYT,TRBJ1-2,TRBV11-2,.,.
ASSLPPLYRGEVEQY,TRBJ2-7,TRBV28,once,TRBD1
ASSFGQGAFEAF,TRBJ1-1,TRBV13,.,TRBD1
ASSYSQGEAYNEQF,TRBJ2-1,TRBV6-5,.,TRBD1
ASSLRQGAYEQY,TRBJ2-7,TRBV5-1,few,TRBD1
ASSVLKGGYTDTQY,TRBJ2-3,TRBV6-1,.,.
ASSHAGDKDEQY,TRBJ2-7,TRBV4-1,.,TRBD2
ASTEVPTDTQY,TRBJ2-3,TRBV2,.,.
ASGQGASGEQY,TRBJ2-7,TRBV19,.,TRBD1
ASSLAGGHTEAF,TRBJ1-1,TRBV5-6,once,.
ASSSQEQETQY,TRBJ2-5,TRBV7-9,few,.